This T cell receptor beta chain stems from a study of regulatory T cells in long-lasting Graves disease. Study-level background: Antithyroid drug intake by newly diagnosed Graves' patients had lasted under 3 months.

With iRepertoire HTBI primers and Arm-PCR of CDR3 regions, TCR beta libraries were built. TCRdb re-called the multiplex PCR reads through MiXCR, storing one row per CDR3 protein. The sample yields about 540,000 distinct CDR3 sequences, approximately 13% seen once. Germline loops: CDR1 SQVTM, CDR2 ANQGSEA. The length of the CDR3 is 14 residues. Trimming took 4 bases from V and 0 from J, leaving 13 bases between them. Time point reported: newly diagnosed GD, antithyroid drugs for less than 3 months. Preparation of the TCR library used RNA extracted from PBMCs. The same sample was also studied in work on T cells in Graves' hyperthyroidism and ophthalmopathy.

This chain joins TRBV29-1 and TRBJ2-7; the D gene is possibly TRBD2 (6 bases). Material: peripheral blood mononuclear cells (PBMCs), obtained at new diagnosis, from a patient treated with antithyroid drugs. This TCR derives from a man aged 25-40 years with Graves disease. CDR3 nucleotides: TGCAGCGTTGTGGTAGCGGAAAGCTCCTACGAGCAGTACTTC. As protein: CSVVVAESSYEQYF.